This entry is about one T cell receptor (beta chain). This clonotype was detected only a few times. The antigen this receptor binds is unknown. Base quality data are lacking; no much larger clone is found one base away. The donors were roughly 38 Caucasian individuals from Russia, aged roughly 6 to 100 years, who were systemically healthy. Approximately 9 milliliters of peripheral blood were collected from each donor into EDTA-treated Vacutainer tubes. Ficoll-Paque density-gradient centrifugation was used to isolate PBMCs, with at least 6.5 million per sample. Trizol reagent was used to extract total RNA from the PBMCs, yielding at least 5 micrograms per sample. For every donor, an aliquot of PBMCs went through flow cytometry to measure the percentages of naive CD45RAhigh/CD27high T cells. The data were taken from a study of blood T cells in healthy people across ages (dated by TCRdb to the mid-2010s). Looking at the study overall: In model experiments, template switching captured about one uniquely barcoded TCR beta cDNA molecule for every two T cells. To avoid experimental bias, donors of different ages were spread randomly across the sequencing lanes. To track age-related changes in TCR beta repertoire diversity, the study relied on deep sequencing normalized with unique cDNA molecular identifiers. The donors were split into four age groups: young (average about 16 years), middle-aged (roughly 39), aged (roughly 68) and long-lived (roughly 77). The study analyzed two additional independent replicas of 1 million unique cDNA reads from the same blood draw for two donors, one aged 18 to 30 and one aged 80 or older. Study-wide findings and limitations: Estimates of total diversity based on one million sequenced T cells were considered lower bounds and underestimates. Because donor CMV infection status was unknown, age-related changes in expanded clonotypes were potentially confounded. As age increased, observed TCR beta diversity per million T cells dropped in a roughly linear way, and a significant reduction was already evident by age around 41. Conclusive comparison of naive and antigen-experienced compartments was prevented by the profiling of bulk unsorted PBMCs. Compared with the aged group, the long-lived group had more naive CD4+ T cells, fewer expanded clones and increased TCR diversity, suggesting age selection. There was a strong correlation between observed TCR beta diversity and the percentage of naive T cells measured by flow cytometry.

The germline ends are 18 bases apart after V is trimmed by 6 bases and J by 3 bases. Including the terminal cysteine and phenylalanine, the CDR3 comprises 14 residues. Only the CDR3 region is kept as DNA, spanning 42 bases read in frame from base 1. From a lookup of the germline V gene (reference sequence), CDR1 and CDR2 are DFQATT and SNEGSKA. Libraries were made using 5' RACE. The run used an Illumina HiSeq 2500. A second about 7 to 11 cycle PCR used a sample-barcoded 5' primer and a J-beta primer mix. A template-switch 5' adaptor carrying 12 random nucleotides introduced a unique molecular identifier onto each TCR beta cDNA molecule. Each sample yielded at least 2.5 million CDR3-containing paired-end reads. First-strand cDNA was synthesized from all RNA with the Mint cDNA synthesis kit, primed by a TRBC-specific oligonucleotide. Following uracil-DNA glycosylase treatment, a first 18-cycle PCR with universal primers M1SS and BC2_uni_R was performed on all cDNA. In the original analysis: Normalization of each sample was performed by random selection of 1 million high-quality reads, each carrying a distinct molecular identifier. Reads with shared molecular identifiers were discarded instead of being binned into consensus sequences. CDR3 identification, clonotype clustering and error correction used MiTCR with a Q25 quality threshold and the strictest error-elimination algorithm. A nonparametric unseen species model with Euler transformation was used to estimate lower-bound total TCR beta diversity. TCRdb passed the public sequencing reads through fastp at Q25 and MiXCR, retaining productive beta sequences. All rows with the same CDR3 protein become a single entry with the most common DNA and genes. TCRdb, not the authors, supplied the V and J calls. This sample has 1.5 million to 2 million distinct CDR3 sequences in its table, and roughly 50% of those were observed once. Approximately 2.1% of the sample lies in the top ten.

This TCR came from a woman aged 40 to 50 in good health. The sample taken for sequencing was blood. The chain uses TRBV20-1 and TRBJ2-7; TRBD1 is a possible D gene, resting on 5 matching bases. The CDR3 region has the sequence CSAPETAVVYEQYF. The bases read TGCAGTGCCCCCGAGACAGCTGTTGTCTACGAGCAGTACTTC.